This T cell receptor beta chain was identified in a study of identical twins. Findings and caveats of the study: Insertion counts were lower in abundant cord blood beta clonotypes, a trend that memory repertoires did not show. Beta out-of-frame twin sharing showed a weaker excess.

TCRdb used MiXCR to reprocess the 5' RACE reads, holding one entry per CDR3 protein. The sample consists of a few hundred thousand distinct CDR3 sequences, over 8.5% of them appearing once. In this sample, this clonotype turned up many times. What it recognizes is unknown. These records were also assigned to another study, of yellow fever vaccine responses in identical twins. In that study: Reportedly, the T cell response mounted by twins to vaccine seemed partly convergent, partly personalized.

This TCR was sampled from a woman aged 18-29 years in good health. The sequenced material came from PBMCs.

The CDR3: CASSEGIRGTDTQYF. CDR3 DNA: TGTGCCAGCAGTGAAGGGATTCGAGGCACAGATACGCAGTATTTT. This rearrangement joins TRBV6-1 to TRBJ2-3; no firm D call. Deletions cut 1 base from V and 1 base from J, with 9 bases between. The CDR3 has 15 residues. Germline loops: CDR1 MNHNS, CDR2 SASEGT.